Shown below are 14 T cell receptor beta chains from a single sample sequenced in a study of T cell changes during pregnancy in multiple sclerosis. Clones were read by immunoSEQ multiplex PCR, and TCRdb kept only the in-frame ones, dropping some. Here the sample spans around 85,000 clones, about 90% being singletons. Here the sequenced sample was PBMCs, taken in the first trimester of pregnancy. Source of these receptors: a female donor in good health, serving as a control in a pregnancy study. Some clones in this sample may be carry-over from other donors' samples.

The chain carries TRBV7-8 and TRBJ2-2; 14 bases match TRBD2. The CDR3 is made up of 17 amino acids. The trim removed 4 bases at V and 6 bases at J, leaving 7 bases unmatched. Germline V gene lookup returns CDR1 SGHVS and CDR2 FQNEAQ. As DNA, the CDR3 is TGTGCCAGCAGCTCCTACGGGACTAGCGGGAGAGCCGGGGAGCTGTTTTTT. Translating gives CASSSYGTSGRAGELFF.

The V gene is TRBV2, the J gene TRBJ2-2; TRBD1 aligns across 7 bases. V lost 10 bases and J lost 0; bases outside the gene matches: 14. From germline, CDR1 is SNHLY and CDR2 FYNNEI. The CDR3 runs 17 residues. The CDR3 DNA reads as TGTGCCAAAGAGACAGGGAACAACGTAGCGAACACCGGGGAGCTGTTTTTT. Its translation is CAKETGNNVANTGELFF.

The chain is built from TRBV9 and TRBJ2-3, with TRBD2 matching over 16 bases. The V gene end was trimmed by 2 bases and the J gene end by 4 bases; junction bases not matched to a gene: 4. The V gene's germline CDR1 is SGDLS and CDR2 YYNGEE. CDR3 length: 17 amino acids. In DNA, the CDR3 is TGTGCCAGCAGCGTGTTGGGGACTAGCGGGGGGGCAGATACGCAGTATTTT. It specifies CASSVLGTSGGADTQYF.

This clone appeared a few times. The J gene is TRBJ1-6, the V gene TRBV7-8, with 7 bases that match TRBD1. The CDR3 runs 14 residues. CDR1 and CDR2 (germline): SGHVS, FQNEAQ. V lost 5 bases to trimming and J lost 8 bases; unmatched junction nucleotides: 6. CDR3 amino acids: CASSRVQGDSPLHF. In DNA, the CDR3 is TGTGCCAGCAGCCGAGTGCAGGGGGATTCACCCCTCCACTTT. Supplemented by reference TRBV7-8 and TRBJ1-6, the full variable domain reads GAGVSQSPRYKVAKRGQDVALRCDPISGHVSLFWYQQALGQGPEFLTYFQNEAQLDKSGLPSDRFFAERPEGSVSTLKIQRTQQEDSAVYLCASSRVQGDSPLHFGNGTRLTVT.

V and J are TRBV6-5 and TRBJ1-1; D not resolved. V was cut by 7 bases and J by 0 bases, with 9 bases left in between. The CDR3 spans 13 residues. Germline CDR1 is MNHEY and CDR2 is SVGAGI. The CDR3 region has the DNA TGTGCCAGCAACAGTGTCATGAACACTGAAGCTTTCTTT. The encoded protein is CASNSVMNTEAFF.

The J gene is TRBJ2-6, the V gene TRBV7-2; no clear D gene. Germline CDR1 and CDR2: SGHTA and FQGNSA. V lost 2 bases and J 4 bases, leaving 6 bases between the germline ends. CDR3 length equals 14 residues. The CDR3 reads CASSLWRGANVLTF. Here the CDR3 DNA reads TGTGCCAGCAGCTTATGGCGGGGGGCCAACGTCCTGACTTTC.

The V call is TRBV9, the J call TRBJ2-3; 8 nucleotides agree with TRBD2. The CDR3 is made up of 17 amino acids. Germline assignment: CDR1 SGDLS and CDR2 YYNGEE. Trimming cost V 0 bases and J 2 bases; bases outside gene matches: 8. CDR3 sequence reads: CASSVAGGHRDTDTQYF. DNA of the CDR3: TGTGCCAGCAGCGTAGCGGGGGGGCATCGGGACACAGATACGCAGTATTTT. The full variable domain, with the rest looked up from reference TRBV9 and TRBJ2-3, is DSGVTQTPKHLITATGQRVTLRCSPRSGDLSVYWYQQSLDQGLQFLIQYYNGEERAKGNILERFSAQQFPDLHSELNLSSLELGDSALYFCASSVAGGHRDTDTQYFGPGTRLTVL.

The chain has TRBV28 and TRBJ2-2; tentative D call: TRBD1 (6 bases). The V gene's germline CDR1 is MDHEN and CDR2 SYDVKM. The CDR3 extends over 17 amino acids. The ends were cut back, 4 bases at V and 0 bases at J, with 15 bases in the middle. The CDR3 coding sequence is TGTGCCAGCAGTTACCAGATACAGGGCCCGAACACCGGGGAGCTGTTTTTT. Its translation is CASSYQIQGPNTGELFF.

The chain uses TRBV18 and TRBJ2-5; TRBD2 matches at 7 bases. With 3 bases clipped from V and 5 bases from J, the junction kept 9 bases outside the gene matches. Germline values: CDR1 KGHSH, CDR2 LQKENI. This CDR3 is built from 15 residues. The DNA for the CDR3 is TGTGCCAGCTCACCCCAGCGGGGCGATAGGGAGACCCAGTACTTC. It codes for CASSPQRGDRETQYF.

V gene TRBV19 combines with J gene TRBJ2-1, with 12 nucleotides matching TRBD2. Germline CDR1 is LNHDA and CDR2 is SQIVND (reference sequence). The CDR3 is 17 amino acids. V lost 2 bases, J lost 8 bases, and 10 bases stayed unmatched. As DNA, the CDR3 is TGTGCCAGTAGTATATCGCCCAGACTAGCGGGAGAGCATGAGCAGTTCTTC. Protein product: CASSISPRLAGEHEQFF. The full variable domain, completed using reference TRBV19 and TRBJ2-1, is DGGITQSPKYLFRKEGQNVTLSCEQNLNHDAMYWYRQDPGQGLRLIYYSQIVNDFQKGDIAEGYSVSREKKESFPLTVTSAQKNPTAFYLCASSISPRLAGEHEQFFGPGTRLTVL.

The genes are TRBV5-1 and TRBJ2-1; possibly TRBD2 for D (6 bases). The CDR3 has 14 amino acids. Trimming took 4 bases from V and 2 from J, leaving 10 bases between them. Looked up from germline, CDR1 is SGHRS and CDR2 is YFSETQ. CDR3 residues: CASSRDSTYNEQFF. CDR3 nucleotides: TGCGCCAGCAGCCGGGACTCCACCTACAATGAGCAGTTCTTC.

The CDR3 here is CASSTGTGPYYEQYF. CDR3 coding DNA: TGTGCCAGCAGCACCGGGACAGGGCCTTACTACGAGCAGTACTTC. The genes are TRBV7-2 and TRBJ2-7; 9 bases match TRBD1. The V segment lost 5 bases and the J segment 3 bases; nucleotides outside the gene matches: 8. This CDR3 comprises 15 residues. The germline CDR1 and CDR2 sequences are SGHTA and FQGNSA.

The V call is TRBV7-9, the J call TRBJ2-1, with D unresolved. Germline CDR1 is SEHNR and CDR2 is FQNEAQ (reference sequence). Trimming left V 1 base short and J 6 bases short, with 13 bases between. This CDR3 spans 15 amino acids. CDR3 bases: TGTGCCAGCAGCTTAGTACCCTTAGAAACCAATGAGCAGTTCTTC. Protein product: CASSLVPLETNEQFF.

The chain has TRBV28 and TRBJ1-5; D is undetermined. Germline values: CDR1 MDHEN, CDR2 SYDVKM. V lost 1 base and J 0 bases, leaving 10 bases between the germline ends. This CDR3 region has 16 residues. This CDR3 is CASSLSFSGSNQPQHF. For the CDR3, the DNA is TGTGCCAGCAGTTTATCCTTTTCGGGTAGCAATCAGCCCCAGCATTTT.